These 11 T cell receptor beta chains share one sample of origin, sequenced in a study of CD8 T cells in Susac syndrome. The authors reverse transcribed roughly 0.5 to 1 ug RNA with random hexamers. MiXCR, run by TCRdb on the immunoSEQ multiplex PCR reads, gives a single entry per CDR3 protein. The sample lists 71,000 or so distinct CDR3 sequences; roughly 93% were seen once. Sample: CD4+ T cells from PBMCs. Receptors originate from a human donor with Susac syndrome.

The gene calls are TRBV19 and TRBJ1-3; no firm D call. Germline CDR1 reads LNHDA; CDR2 reads SQIVND (reference sequence). Between the trimmed V and J ends, which lost 9 bases and 3 bases, there was a span of 12 bases. This CDR3 spans 13 amino acids. The CDR3 DNA is TGTGCCAGCTCCGTGGGGTTTGGAAACACCATATATTTT. This sequence encodes CASSVGFGNTIYF.

The V gene is TRBV19, the J gene TRBJ2-5; no clear D. This CDR3 has 15 residues. Germline V lookup: CDR1 LNHDA, CDR2 SQIVND (reference sequence). The V and J ends lost 5 bases and 3 bases respectively, with 16 bases between them. The CDR3 here is CASSGPLPQKETQYF. The CDR3, as DNA: TGTGCCAGTAGTGGTCCCCTGCCTCAAAAAGAGACCCAGTACTTC.

This chain links TRBV7-2 with TRBJ2-3; a possible D gene is TRBD1 (5 bases). CDR1 SGHTA and CDR2 FQGNSA come from the germline V gene. V was trimmed by 5 bases and J by 4 bases, leaving 19 bases between them. The CDR3 is 16 residues long. The chain's CDR3 is CASSPRGKGAADTQYF. DNA of the CDR3: TGTGCCAGCAGCCCAAGGGGTAAAGGGGCGGCAGATACGCAGTATTTT.

The chain is built from TRBV5-1 and TRBJ2-1; maybe TRBD1 (6 bases). The CDR3 contains 15 residues. Germline V gives CDR1 SGHRS, CDR2 YFSETQ. V was trimmed by 3 bases and J by 4 bases, leaving 14 bases between them. DNA of the CDR3: TGCGCCAGCAGCTGGACAGTCCCGAGGTACAATGAGCAGTTCTTC. It yields the protein CASSWTVPRYNEQFF.

This chain joins TRBV29-1 and TRBJ2-3, with TRBD2 as a possible D gene (7 bases). Germline assignment: CDR1 SQVTM and CDR2 ANQGSEA. The CDR3 loop spans 13 amino acids. V was pared by 6 bases and J by 0 bases, with 10 bases between. The CDR3, as DNA: TGCAGCGTCAAGGGGGGGAGCACAGATACGCAGTATTTT. It codes for CSVKGGSTDTQYF.

In this sample, this clonotype turned up once. The gene calls are TRBV12-3 or TRBV12-4 and TRBJ2-1; no reliable D call. CDR3 length: 11 amino acids. V was shortened by 5 bases and J by 13 bases, with 12 bases between the two germline ends. DNA of the CDR3: TGTGCCAGCAGTCCCTACAGAATCCAGTTCTTC. Its protein product is CASSPYRIQFF.

The chain's CDR3 is CASSSPRLSAPGAFF. CDR3 bases: TGTGCCAGCAGTTCTCCCAGGTTATCCGCGCCGGGGGCTTTCTTT. V and J are TRBV6-5 and TRBJ1-1; no firm D call. This CDR3 region has 15 residues. V lost 4 bases, J lost 11 bases, and 23 bases lay in between. CDR1 and CDR2 from the germline V gene are MNHEY and SVGAGI.

This sequence joins TRBV18 and TRBJ1-1, with D possibly being TRBD1 (6 bases). Trimming cost V 6 bases and J 2 bases, with 10 bases left between them. Germline V gene data show CDR1 as KGHSH and CDR2 as LQKENI. The CDR3 is 13 amino acids. CDR3 amino acids: CASSRTENTEAFF. Here the CDR3 DNA reads TGTGCCAGCTCGCGGACAGAAAACACTGAAGCTTTCTTT. The full variable domain, completed using reference TRBV18 and TRBJ1-1, is NAGVMQNPRHLVRRRGQEARLRCSPMKGHSHVYWYRQLPEEGLKFMVYLQKENIIDESGMPKERFSAEFPKEGPSILRIQQVVRGDSAAYFCASSRTENTEAFFGQGTRLTVV.

This clonotype was observed a single time. This sequence joins TRBV6-4 and TRBJ2-4; TRBD2 agrees at 7 bases. The CDR3 has 14 residues. Germline CDR1 reads MRHNA; CDR2 reads SNTAGT. V lost 3 bases and J lost 7; bases outside the gene matches: 6. The CDR3, as DNA: TGTGCCAGCAGTGATTTTGGGGGGGGGAACATTCAGTACTTC. It is translated as CASSDFGGGNIQYF.

V usage is TRBV28 and J usage is TRBJ2-5; 7 bases map to TRBD2. Germline trimming cut 8 bases from V and 4 bases from J; bases unmatched to any gene: 4. The CDR3 has 12 amino acids. The V gene's germline CDR1 is MDHEN and CDR2 SYDVKM. The CDR3 loop reads CASRGRGETQYF. The CDR3 DNA sequence: TGTGCCAGCCGGGGGAGGGGAGAGACCCAGTACTTC.

V and J are TRBV28 and TRBJ2-3; D is unclear. V lost 6 bases and J 2 bases, leaving 6 bases between the germline ends. Germline-derived CDR1 and CDR2 are MDHEN and SYDVKM. The CDR3 loop spans 12 amino acids. The CDR3, as DNA: TGTGCCAGCAGCTCCCCCACAGATACGCAGTATTTT. Translating it yields CASSSPTDTQYF.